The entry that follows covers one TCR beta chain sequence. Its matching antigen is unknown. This sample is part of a study of response to subunit inactivated influenza vaccine. One entry per CDR3 protein results from TCRdb running MiXCR on the RT-PCR reads. The table has 450,000 to 550,000 distinct CDR3 sequences, roughly 25% seen once. Study results and limitations: Each seasonal influenza vaccination recruits few new T cells, the authors suggested.

In germline, CDR1 is LGHDT, CDR2 YNNKEL (reference sequence). The CDR3 length is 15 residues. V was pared by 10 bases and J by 4 bases, with 22 bases between. The V gene is TRBV3-1, the J gene TRBJ1-1; D is perhaps TRBD1 (6 bases). The starting material was CD4+ T cells sorted from PBMCs, obtained less than 6 days after vaccination. This clonotype was obtained from a man aged 45-65 years who received an inactivated influenza vaccine. The CDR3 loop reads CATTARFGGGTEAFF. The CDR3 bases are TGTGCCACCACCGCAAGATTCGGAGGGGGCACTGAAGCTTTCTTT. Full variable domain (outside the CDR3, taken from reference TRBV3-1 and TRBJ1-1): DTAVSQTPKYLVTQMGNDKSIKCEQNLGHDTMYWYKQDSKKFLKIMFSYNNKELIINETVPNRFSPKSPDKAHLNLHINSLELGDSAVYFCATTARFGGGTEAFFGQGTRLTVV.